What follows are 7 T cell receptor beta chains derived from one specimen sequenced in a study of T cell responses to AZD1222 COVID-19 vaccine. Profiled with immunoSEQ multiplex PCR; TCRdb holds only in-frame clones, not every one. The sample carries about 140,000 clones, roughly 92% recorded once. Here the sequenced sample was peripheral blood, taken on day 0 of AZD1222 vaccination. Every receptor here comes from an adult in good health.

The chain joins TRBV5-4 to TRBJ1-1; TRBD1 is a possible D gene (5 bases). CDR3 size: 14 residues. Germline V gives CDR1 SGHNT, CDR2 YYREEE (reference sequence). V lost 4 bases and J 2 bases, leaving 12 bases between the germline ends. In DNA form, the CDR3 reads TGTGCCAGCAGCCCCTCCGGGGGTAACACTGAAGCTTTCTTT. It specifies CASSPSGGNTEAFF.

This clone occurred once. The J gene is TRBJ2-1, the V gene TRBV18, with D tentatively TRBD2 (6 bases). The CDR3 has 13 residues. Germline loops: CDR1 KGHSH, CDR2 LQKENI. V was shortened by 3 bases and J by 10 bases, with 13 bases between the two germline ends. CDR3: CASSPGGVQEQFF. For the CDR3, the DNA is TGTGCCAGCTCACCCGGCGGGGTACAGGAGCAGTTCTTC.

The CDR3 DNA is TGTGCCAGCAGCGTTCCCGAAGCCCCGAACACTGAAGCTTTCTTT. This sequence encodes CASSVPEAPNTEAFF. This chain connects TRBV7-9 to TRBJ1-1; D is ambiguous. Germline V gene data show CDR1 as SEHNR and CDR2 as FQNEAQ (reference sequence). With 5 bases removed from V and 1 base from J, the gap between germline ends came to 14 bases. CDR3 size: 15 residues.

The rearrangement links TRBV2 to TRBJ2-1, with TRBD2 matching over 10 bases. The length of the CDR3 is 16 residues. Germline V gives CDR1 SNHLY, CDR2 FYNNEI. V trimming: 6 bases; J trimming: 5 bases; junction bases outside the gene matches: 10. This chain's CDR3 is CASRARGLAGDNEQFF. The CDR3 DNA is TGTGCCAGCAGAGCTCGGGGGCTAGCGGGAGACAATGAGCAGTTCTTC.

The V and J genes are TRBV7-9 and TRBJ2-5, with D unresolved. CDR3 length: 12 amino acids. With 2 bases removed from V and 5 bases from J, the gap between germline ends came to 6 bases. Looked up from germline, CDR1 is SEHNR and CDR2 is FQNEAQ (reference sequence). In DNA form, the CDR3 reads TGTGCCAGCAGCTTATATAGGGAGACCCAGTACTTC. The encoded protein is CASSLYRETQYF.

This sequence joins TRBV5-6 and TRBJ2-1, with no clear D. Trimming removed 5 bases at V and 9 bases at J, with 9 bases between. Germline V gene sequence: CDR1 SGHDT, CDR2 YYEEEE. The CDR3 is made up of 11 amino acids. The DNA for the CDR3 is TGTGCCAGCAGTACTTTGGGTGAGCAGTTCTTC. It yields the protein CASSTLGEQFF. Supplemented by reference TRBV5-6 and TRBJ2-1, the full variable domain reads DAGVTQSPTHLIKTRGQQVTLRCSPKSGHDTVSWYQQALGQGPQFIFQYYEEEERQRGNFPDRFSGHQFPNYSSELNVNALLLGDSALYLCASSTLGEQFFGPGTRLTVL.

This sequence joins TRBV7-2 and TRBJ1-1, with D uncertain. Trimming took off 2 bases at V and 4 bases at J, with 8 bases between the two ends. Germline-derived CDR1 and CDR2 are SGHTA and FQGNSA. CDR3 size: 13 residues. For the CDR3, the DNA is TGTGCCAGCAGCTTATTAGGTACCACTGAAGCTTTCTTT. It yields the protein CASSLLGTTEAFF.